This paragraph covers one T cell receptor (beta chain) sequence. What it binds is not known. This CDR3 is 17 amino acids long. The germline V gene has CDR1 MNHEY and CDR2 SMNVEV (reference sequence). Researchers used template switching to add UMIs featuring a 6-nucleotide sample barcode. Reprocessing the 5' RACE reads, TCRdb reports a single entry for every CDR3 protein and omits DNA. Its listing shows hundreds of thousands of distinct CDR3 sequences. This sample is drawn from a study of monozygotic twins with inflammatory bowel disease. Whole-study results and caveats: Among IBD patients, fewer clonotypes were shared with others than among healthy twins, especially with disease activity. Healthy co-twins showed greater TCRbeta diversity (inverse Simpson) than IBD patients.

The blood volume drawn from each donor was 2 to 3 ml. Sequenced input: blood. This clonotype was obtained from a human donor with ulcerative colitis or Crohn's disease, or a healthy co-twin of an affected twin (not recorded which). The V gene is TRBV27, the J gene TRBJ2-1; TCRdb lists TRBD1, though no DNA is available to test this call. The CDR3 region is CASSLFLGGGAYNEQFF.